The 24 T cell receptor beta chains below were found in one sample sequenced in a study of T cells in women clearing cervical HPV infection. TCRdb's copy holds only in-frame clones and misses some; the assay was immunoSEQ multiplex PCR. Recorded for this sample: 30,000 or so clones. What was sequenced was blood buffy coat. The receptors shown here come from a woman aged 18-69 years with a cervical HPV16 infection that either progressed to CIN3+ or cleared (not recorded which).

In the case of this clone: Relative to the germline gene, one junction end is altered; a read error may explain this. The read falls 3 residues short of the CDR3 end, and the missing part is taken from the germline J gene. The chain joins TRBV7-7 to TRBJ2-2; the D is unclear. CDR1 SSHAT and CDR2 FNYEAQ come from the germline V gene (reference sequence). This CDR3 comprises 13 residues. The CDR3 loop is CASSLRETGELFF. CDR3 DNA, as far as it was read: TGTGCTAGCAGCCTTAGAGAAACCGGGGAG.

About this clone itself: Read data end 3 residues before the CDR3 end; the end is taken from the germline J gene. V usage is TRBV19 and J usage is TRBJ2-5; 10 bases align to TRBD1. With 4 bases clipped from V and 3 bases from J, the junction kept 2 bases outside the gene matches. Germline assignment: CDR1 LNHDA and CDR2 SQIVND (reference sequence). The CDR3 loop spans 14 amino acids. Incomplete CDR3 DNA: TGTGCCAGTAGTACCGGGACAGGGGAAGAGACC. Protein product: CASSTGTGEET. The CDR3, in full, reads CASSTGTGEETQYF.

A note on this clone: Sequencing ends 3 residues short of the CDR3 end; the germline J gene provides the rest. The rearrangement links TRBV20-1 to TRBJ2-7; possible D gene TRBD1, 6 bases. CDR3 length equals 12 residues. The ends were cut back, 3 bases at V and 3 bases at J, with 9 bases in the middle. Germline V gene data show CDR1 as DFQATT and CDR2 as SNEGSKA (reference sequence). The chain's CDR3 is CSASDRNYEQYF. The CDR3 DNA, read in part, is TGCAGTGCTAGTGACAGGAACTACGAG.

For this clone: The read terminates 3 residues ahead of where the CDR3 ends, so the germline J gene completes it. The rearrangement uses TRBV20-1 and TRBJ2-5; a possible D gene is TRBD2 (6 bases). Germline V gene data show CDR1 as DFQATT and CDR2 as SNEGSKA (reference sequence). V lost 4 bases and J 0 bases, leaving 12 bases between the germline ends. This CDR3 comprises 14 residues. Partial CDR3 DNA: TGCAGTGCTATAGAGCGGGCCTACCAAGAGACC. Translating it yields CSAIERAYQET. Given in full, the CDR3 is CSAIERAYQETQYF.

Here the CDR3 reads CASSWDRGASETQYF. CDR3 DNA (partial): TGTGCCAGCAGCTGGGACAGGGGGGCGTCGGAGACC. This sequence joins TRBV5-4 and TRBJ2-5; 11 nucleotides align to TRBD1. The read comes to an end 3 residues before the CDR3 does, leaving the germline J gene to fill in the end. Germline V CDR1 and CDR2: SGHNT, YYREEE (reference sequence). The CDR3 is 15 amino acids. J gave up 5 bases and V 3 bases, and 6 bases lay outside the gene matches.

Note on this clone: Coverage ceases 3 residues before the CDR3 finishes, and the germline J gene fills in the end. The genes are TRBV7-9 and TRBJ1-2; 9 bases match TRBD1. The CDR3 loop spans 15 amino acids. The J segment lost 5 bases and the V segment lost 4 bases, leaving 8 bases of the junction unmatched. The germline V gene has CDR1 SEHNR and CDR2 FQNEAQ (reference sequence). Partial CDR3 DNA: TGTGCCAGCAGCTCCACGGACAGGGGATGGTATGGC. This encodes CASSSTDRGWYG. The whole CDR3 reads CASSSTDRGWYGYTF.

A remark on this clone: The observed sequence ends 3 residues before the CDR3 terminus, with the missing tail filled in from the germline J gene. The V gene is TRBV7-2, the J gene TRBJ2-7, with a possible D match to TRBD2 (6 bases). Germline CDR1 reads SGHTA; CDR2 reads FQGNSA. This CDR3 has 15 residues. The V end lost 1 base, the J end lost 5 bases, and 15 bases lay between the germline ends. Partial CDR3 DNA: TGTGCCAGCAGCTTAGGGGGCGGGGCTCTAGACGAG. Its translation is CASSLGGGALDE. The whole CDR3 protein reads CASSLGGGALDEQYF.

The CDR3 spells CASSATSAPYEQYF. CDR3 DNA, as far as it was read: TGTGCCAGCAGTGCCACTAGCGCGCCCTACGAG. The genes are TRBV2 and TRBJ2-7, with 7 bases that match TRBD2. The observed sequence ends 3 residues before the CDR3 terminus, with the missing tail filled in from the germline J gene. Germline-derived CDR1 and CDR2 are SNHLY and FYNNEI. The CDR3 covers 14 residues. V was clipped by 4 bases and J by 2 bases; unmatched bases: 5.

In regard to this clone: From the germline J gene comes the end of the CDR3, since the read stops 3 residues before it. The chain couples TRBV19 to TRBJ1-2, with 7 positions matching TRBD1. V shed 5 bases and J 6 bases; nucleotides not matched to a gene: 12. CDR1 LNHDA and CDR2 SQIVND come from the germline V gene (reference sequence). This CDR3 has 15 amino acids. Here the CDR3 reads CASSQAPGTVDGYTF. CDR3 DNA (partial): TGTGCCAGTAGTCAAGCGCCCGGGACAGTAGATGGC.

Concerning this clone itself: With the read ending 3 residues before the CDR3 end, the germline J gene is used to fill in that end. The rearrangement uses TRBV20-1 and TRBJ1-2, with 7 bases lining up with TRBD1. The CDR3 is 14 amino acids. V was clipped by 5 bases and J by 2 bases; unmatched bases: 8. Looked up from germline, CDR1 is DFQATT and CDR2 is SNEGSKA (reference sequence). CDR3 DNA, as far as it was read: TGCAGTGCTCAATCGGGACAGTCGAACTATGGC. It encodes CSAQSGQSNYG. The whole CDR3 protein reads CSAQSGQSNYGYTF.

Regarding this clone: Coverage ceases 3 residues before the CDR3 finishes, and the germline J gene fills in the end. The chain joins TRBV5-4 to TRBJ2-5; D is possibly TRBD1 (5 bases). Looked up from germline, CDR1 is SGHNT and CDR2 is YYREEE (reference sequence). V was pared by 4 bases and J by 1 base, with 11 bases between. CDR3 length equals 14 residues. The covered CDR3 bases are TGTGCCAGCAGCCTTACAGGCTTCCAAGAGACC. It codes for CASSLTGFQET. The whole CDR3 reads CASSLTGFQETQYF.

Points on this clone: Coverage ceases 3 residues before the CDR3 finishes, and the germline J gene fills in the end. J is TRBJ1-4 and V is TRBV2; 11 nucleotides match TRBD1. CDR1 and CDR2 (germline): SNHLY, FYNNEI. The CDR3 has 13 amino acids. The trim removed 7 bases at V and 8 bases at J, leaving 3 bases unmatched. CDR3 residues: CASTGQGAEKLFF. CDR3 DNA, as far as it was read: TGTGCCAGCACCGGACAGGGGGCGGAAAAA.

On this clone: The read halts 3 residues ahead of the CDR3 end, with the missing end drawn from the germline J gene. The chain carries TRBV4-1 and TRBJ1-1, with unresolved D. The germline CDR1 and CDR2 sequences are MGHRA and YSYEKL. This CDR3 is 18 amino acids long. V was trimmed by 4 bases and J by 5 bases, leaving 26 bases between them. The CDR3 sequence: CASSRRLKMTLRWTEAFF. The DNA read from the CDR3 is TGCGCCAGCAGCCGCCGATTAAAAATGACTCTGAGGTGGACTGAA.

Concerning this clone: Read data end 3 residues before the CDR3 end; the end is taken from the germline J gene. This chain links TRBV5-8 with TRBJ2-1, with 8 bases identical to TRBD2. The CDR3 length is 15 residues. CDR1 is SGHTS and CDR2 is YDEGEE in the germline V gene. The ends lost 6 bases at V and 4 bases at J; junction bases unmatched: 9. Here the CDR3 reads CASTLLAAPYNEQFF. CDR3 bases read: TGTGCCAGCACCTTACTAGCGGCCCCTTACAATGAG.

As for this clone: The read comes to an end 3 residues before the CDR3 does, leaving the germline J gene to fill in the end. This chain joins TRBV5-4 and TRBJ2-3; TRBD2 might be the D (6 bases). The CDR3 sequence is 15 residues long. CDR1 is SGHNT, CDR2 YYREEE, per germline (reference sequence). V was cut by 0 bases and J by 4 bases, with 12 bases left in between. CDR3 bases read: TGTGCCAGCAGCTTGGATTCAGGAGGGCCAGATACG. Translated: CASSLDSGGPDT. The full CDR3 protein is CASSLDSGGPDTQYF. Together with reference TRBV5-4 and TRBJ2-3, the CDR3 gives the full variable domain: ETGVTQSPTHLIKTRGQQVTLRCSSQSGHNTVSWYQQALGQGPQFIFQYYREEENGRGNFPPRFSGLQFPNYSSELNVNALELDDSALYLCASSLDSGGPDTQYFGPGTRLTVL.

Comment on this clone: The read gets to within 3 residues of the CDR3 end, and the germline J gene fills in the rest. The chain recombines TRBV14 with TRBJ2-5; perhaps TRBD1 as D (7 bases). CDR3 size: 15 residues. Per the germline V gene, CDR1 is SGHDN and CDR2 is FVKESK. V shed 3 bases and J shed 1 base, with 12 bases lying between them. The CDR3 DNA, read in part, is TGTGCCAGCAGCCAGGGGGGACAGCTCCAAGAGACC. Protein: CASSQGGQLQET. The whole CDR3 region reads CASSQGGQLQETQYF.

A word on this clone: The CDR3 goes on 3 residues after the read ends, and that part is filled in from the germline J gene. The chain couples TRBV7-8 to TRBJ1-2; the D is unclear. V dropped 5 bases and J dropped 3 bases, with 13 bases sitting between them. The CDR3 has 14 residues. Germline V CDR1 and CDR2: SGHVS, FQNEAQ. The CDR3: CASSVEAGDYGYTF. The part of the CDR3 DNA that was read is TGTGCCAGCAGCGTAGAGGCAGGTGACTATGGC.

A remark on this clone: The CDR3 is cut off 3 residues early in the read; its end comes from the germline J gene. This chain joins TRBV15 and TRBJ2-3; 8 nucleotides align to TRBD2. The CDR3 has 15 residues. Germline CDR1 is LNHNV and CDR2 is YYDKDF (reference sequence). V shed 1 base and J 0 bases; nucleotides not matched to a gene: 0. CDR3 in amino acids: CATSRASGSTDTQYF. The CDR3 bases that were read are TGTGCCACCAGCAGAGCTAGCGGGAGCACAGATACG.

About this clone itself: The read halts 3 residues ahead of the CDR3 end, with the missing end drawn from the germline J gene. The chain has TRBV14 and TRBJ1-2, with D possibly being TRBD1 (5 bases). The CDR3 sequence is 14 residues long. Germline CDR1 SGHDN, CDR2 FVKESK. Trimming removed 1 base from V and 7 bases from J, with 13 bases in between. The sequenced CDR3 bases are TGTGCCAGCAGCCAAGTAGCGGGGGTTGGTGGC. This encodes CASSQVAGVGG. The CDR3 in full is CASSQVAGVGGYTF.

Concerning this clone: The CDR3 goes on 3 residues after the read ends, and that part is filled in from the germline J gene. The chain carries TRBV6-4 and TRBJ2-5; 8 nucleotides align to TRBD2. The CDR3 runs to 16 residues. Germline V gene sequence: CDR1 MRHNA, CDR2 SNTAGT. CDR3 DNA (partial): TGTGCCAGCAGTATCGGGCAGAGCGGGAGTTCAGATACC. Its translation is CASSIGQSGSSDT. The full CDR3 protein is CASSIGQSGSSDTQYF.

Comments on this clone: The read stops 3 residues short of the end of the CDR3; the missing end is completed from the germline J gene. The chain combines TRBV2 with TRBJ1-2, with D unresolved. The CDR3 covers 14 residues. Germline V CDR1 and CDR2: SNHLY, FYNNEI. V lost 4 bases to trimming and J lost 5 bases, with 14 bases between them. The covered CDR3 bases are TGTGCCAGCAGTGTTGGCGGGCCGACTTATGGC. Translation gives CASSVGGPTYG. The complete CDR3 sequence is CASSVGGPTYGYTF.

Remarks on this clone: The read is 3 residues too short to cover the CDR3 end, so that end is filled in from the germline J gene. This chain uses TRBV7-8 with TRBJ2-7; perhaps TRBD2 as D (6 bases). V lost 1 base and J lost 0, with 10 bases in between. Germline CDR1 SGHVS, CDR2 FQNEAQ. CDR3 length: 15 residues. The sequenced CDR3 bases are TGTGCCAGCAGCTTAGTAGCGGTGAGCTCCTACGAG. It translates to CASSLVAVSSYE. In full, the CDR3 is CASSLVAVSSYEQYF.

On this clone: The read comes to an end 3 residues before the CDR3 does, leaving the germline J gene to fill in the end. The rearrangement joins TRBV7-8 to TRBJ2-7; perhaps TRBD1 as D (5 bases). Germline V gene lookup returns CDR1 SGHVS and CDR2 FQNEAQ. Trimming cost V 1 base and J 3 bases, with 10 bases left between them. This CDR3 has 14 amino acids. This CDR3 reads CASSLDSRDYEQYF. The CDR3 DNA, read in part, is TGTGCCAGCAGCTTAGATTCCAGGGACTACGAG.

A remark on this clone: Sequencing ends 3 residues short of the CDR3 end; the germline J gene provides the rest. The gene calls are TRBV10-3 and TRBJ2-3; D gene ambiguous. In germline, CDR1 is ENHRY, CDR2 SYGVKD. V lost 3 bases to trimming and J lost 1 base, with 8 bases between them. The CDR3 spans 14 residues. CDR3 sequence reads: CAISDFSRTDTQYF. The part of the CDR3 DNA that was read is TGTGCCATCAGTGACTTTAGCCGCACAGATACG.